The 17 T cell receptor beta chains below all came from one sample that was sequenced in a study of blood T cell repertoires in COVID-19. Here immunoSEQ multiplex PCR was the method, and the copy in TCRdb shows in-frame clones only, minus some. The table has a few hundred thousand clones, around 90% seen once. Source material: peripheral blood. All receptors derive from a young woman who had recovered from COVID-19.

This sequence joins TRBV6-5 and TRBJ1-5, with D perhaps matching TRBD1 (6 bases). This CDR3 is built from 15 residues. Per the germline V gene, CDR1 is MNHEY and CDR2 is SVGAGI. V lost 6 bases and J lost 6, with 18 bases in between. CDR3: CASREAGASSQPQHF. CDR3 bases: TGTGCCAGCAGGGAGGCAGGGGCTTCTAGTCAGCCCCAGCATTTT.

The rearrangement links TRBV2 to TRBJ2-5; 8 nucleotides match TRBD2. Germline CDR1 is SNHLY and CDR2 is FYNNEI. CDR3 length: 16 amino acids. V lost 2 bases and J lost 0; bases outside the gene matches: 5. CDR3 in DNA: TGTGCCAGCAGTGAACTGGGCGGGAGGTACCAAGAGACCCAGTACTTC. It specifies CASSELGGRYQETQYF.

This clone showed up just a few times. The genes are TRBV4-2 and TRBJ1-1; 9 nucleotides line up with TRBD1. In germline, CDR1 is LGHNA, CDR2 YNFKEQ. The CDR3 has 13 amino acids. J was trimmed by 10 bases and V by 1 base; bases with no gene match: 4. The CDR3 DNA is TGTGCCAGCAGCCAAGGGACAGGGGAAGTAGCTTTCTTT. Amino acids: CASSQGTGEVAFF.

The chain is built from TRBV13 and TRBJ2-3, with TRBD1 as a possible D gene (6 bases). Germline V gene sequence: CDR1 PRHDT, CDR2 FYEKMQ (reference sequence). This CDR3 has 12 residues. The V and J ends lost 7 bases and 2 bases respectively, with 7 bases between them. CDR3 nucleotide sequence: TGTGCCAGCACAGGGGCCACAGATACGCAGTATTTT. Encoded protein: CASTGATDTQYF.

The J gene is TRBJ2-1, the V gene TRBV28, with TRBD2 matching 8 bases. Per germline, CDR1 MDHEN and CDR2 SYDVKM. The CDR3 is 16 residues long. After removal of 5 bases from V and 4 bases from J, the junction contained 10 bases not matched to a gene. CDR3 bases: TGTGCCAGCAGTGATAGCGGGAAGTACCCTTACAATGAGCAGTTCTTC. Translating gives CASSDSGKYPYNEQFF.

V usage is TRBV5-1 and J usage is TRBJ2-1; 15 nucleotides line up with TRBD2. Germline V gene data show CDR1 as SGHRS and CDR2 as YFSETQ. With 4 bases clipped from V and 4 bases from J, the junction kept 3 bases outside the gene matches. The CDR3 consists of 16 residues. CDR3 sequence (DNA): TGCGCCAGCAGCAGAGGACTAGCGGGAGGGTACAATGAGCAGTTCTTC. This codes for CASSRGLAGGYNEQFF.

A note on this clone: A read error may account for a junction end that differs from germline. CDR3 DNA sequence: TGTGCCAGCAGCTTAGAGGGGACAGGCTACGATGAGCAGTTCTTC. It is translated as CASSLEGTGYDEQFF. J is TRBJ2-1 and V is TRBV7-6, with 8 bases identical to TRBD1. CDR1 and CDR2 from the germline V gene are SGHVS and FNYEAQ. The CDR3 loop spans 15 amino acids.

This clone was seen a single time. This chain links TRBV6-6 with TRBJ1-5; TRBD1 matches 7 bases. V dropped 7 bases and J dropped 7; count of bases not matched to a gene: 4. The germline CDR1 and CDR2 sequences are MNHNY and SVGAGI (reference sequence). CDR3 length: 12 amino acids. The CDR3 bases are TGTGCCAGCACAGGGGGTAGCCAGCCCCAGCATTTT. It encodes CASTGGSQPQHF.

The V call is TRBV7-9, the J call TRBJ2-2, with D perhaps TRBD1 (6 bases). This CDR3 spans 15 amino acids. V was cut by 7 bases and J by 3 bases, with 15 bases left in between. Germline CDR1 is SEHNR and CDR2 is FQNEAQ (reference sequence). CDR3 amino acids: CASIAEQGYTGELFF. The CDR3, as DNA: TGTGCCAGCATCGCGGAACAGGGATACACCGGGGAGCTGTTTTTT.

This chain joins TRBV5-4 and TRBJ1-1; TRBD1 might be the D (6 bases). Germline CDR1 reads SGHNT; CDR2 reads YYREEE (reference sequence). V lost 2 bases and J lost 5, with 10 bases in between. This CDR3 comprises 13 residues. Written as DNA, the CDR3 is TGTGCCAGCAGCTTCGGGGGGGCTACTGAAGCTTTCTTT. Its protein is CASSFGGATEAFF.

This clone has more than one count but fewer than ten. The chain links TRBV19 to TRBJ2-2; 10 bases fit TRBD1. Per germline, CDR1 LNHDA and CDR2 SQIVND (reference sequence). V trimming: 6 bases; J trimming: 6 bases; junction bases outside the gene matches: 1. The CDR3 covers 13 residues. The CDR3 sequence is CASRTGGAGELFF. DNA for the CDR3: TGTGCCAGTAGGACAGGGGGCGCCGGGGAGCTGTTTTTT. The full variable domain, completed using reference TRBV19 and TRBJ2-2, is DGGITQSPKYLFRKEGQNVTLSCEQNLNHDAMYWYRQDPGQGLRLIYYSQIVNDFQKGDIAEGYSVSREKKESFPLTVTSAQKNPTAFYLCASRTGGAGELFFGEGSRLTVL.

The chain carries TRBV11-2 and TRBJ1-2, with 7 bases matching TRBD1. CDR3 length: 14 residues. CDR1 and CDR2 from the germline V gene are SGHAT and FQNNGV. V was pared by 0 bases and J by 4 bases, with 2 bases of the junction left unmatched. The CDR3 region is CASSLDGTVYGYTF. CDR3 coding DNA: TGTGCCAGCAGCTTAGACGGGACAGTCTATGGCTACACCTTC.

This clone was seen a single time. This chain links TRBV19 with TRBJ2-2; TRBD2 matches at 10 bases. CDR1 LNHDA and CDR2 SQIVND come from the germline V gene (reference sequence). Germline trimming cut 3 bases from V and 3 bases from J; bases unmatched to any gene: 4. The CDR3 is 16 residues long. For the CDR3, the DNA is TGTGCCAGTAGTATGCGGACTAGCGGAGACACCGGGGAGCTGTTTTTT. Amino acids: CASSMRTSGDTGELFF.

The CDR3 sequence is CASSTIAGDDYEQYF. The CDR3 DNA reads TGCGCCAGCAGTACCATAGCGGGAGACGACTACGAGCAGTACTTC. This chain connects TRBV4-1 to TRBJ2-7; TRBD2 agrees at 9 bases. This CDR3 contains 15 residues. Per germline, CDR1 MGHRA and CDR2 YSYEKL. V shed 6 bases and J 3 bases; nucleotides not matched to a gene: 9.

The chain uses TRBV4-3 and TRBJ2-1, with 7 bases matching TRBD2. In germline, CDR1 is LGHNA, CDR2 YSLEER. The CDR3 has 15 residues. V lost 0 bases and J lost 9; bases outside the gene matches: 8. The CDR3 bases are TGCGCCAGCAGCCAAGAATCTGGCGGGAGCCGTGAGCAGTTCTTC. As protein: CASSQESGGSREQFF.

This chain uses TRBV5-1 with TRBJ2-1; 7 bases align to TRBD1. Germline V gene lookup returns CDR1 SGHRS and CDR2 YFSETQ. The V gene end was trimmed by 0 bases and the J gene end by 5 bases; junction bases not matched to a gene: 11. This CDR3 is 17 amino acids long. As DNA, the CDR3 is TGCGCCAGCAGCTTGGAGCCCGGGGACAGAACGAACAATGAGCAGTTCTTC. Its translation: CASSLEPGDRTNNEQFF.

The chain links TRBV9 to TRBJ2-7, with D perhaps matching TRBD1 (6 bases). CDR1 and CDR2 from the germline V gene are SGDLS and YYNGEE. The germline V and J ends were trimmed by 0 bases and 6 bases, with 7 bases remaining between them. This CDR3 comprises 12 residues. For the CDR3, the DNA is TGTGCCAGCAGCGTAGGAGGGGGCGAGCAGTACTTC. Its protein product is CASSVGGGEQYF.